These T cell receptor beta chains were read from a single sample in a study of cytotoxic CD8 clonotypes in ibrutinib-treated CLL. Repertoires were generated with immunoSEQ multiplex PCR, while TCRdb's copy carries only in-frame clones and drops some. This sample has approximately 22,000 clones, with 70% to 80% found just once. The input for sequencing was PBMCs, taken before ibrutinib treatment. These receptors came from a human donor with chronic lymphocytic leukemia. The CDR3 runs from the conserved cysteine through the conserved F or W. The order of the fields is D gene, clone size, J gene, CDR3 length, V gene, CDR3 protein, CDR3 DNA. The D gene is left open where the match is weak. Clone size is shown for a subset of rows, as once, few, many or a class of expanded clone.

d_call: NA
clone_size: NA
j_call: TRBJ2-5
cdr3_length: 14
v_call: TRBV11-3
cdr3_aa: CASSRDGAGETQYF
cdr3_nt: TGTGCCAGCAGCCGTGACGGGGCTGGAGAGACCCAGTACTTC

d_call: NA
clone_size: NA
j_call: TRBJ2-2
cdr3_length: 13
v_call: TRBV19
cdr3_aa: CASRGGATGELFF
cdr3_nt: TGTGCCAGTAGGGGGGGAGCCACCGGGGAGCTGTTTTTT

d_call: TRBD1
clone_size: NA
j_call: TRBJ2-3
cdr3_length: 14
v_call: TRBV7-6
cdr3_aa: CASSLTGGTDTQYF
cdr3_nt: TGTGCCAGCAGCTTGACAGGGGGCACAGATACGCAGTATTTT

d_call: NA
clone_size: NA
j_call: TRBJ2-6
cdr3_length: 20
v_call: TRBV18
cdr3_aa: CASSPRTIDPLSTGANVLTF
cdr3_nt: TGTGCCAGCTCACCACGGACGATAGACCCGTTATCCACTGGGGCCAACGTCCTGACTTTC

d_call: NA
clone_size: NA
j_call: TRBJ2-1
cdr3_length: 14
v_call: TRBV28
cdr3_aa: CASSFLEEGNEQFF
cdr3_nt: TGTGCCAGCAGTTTTTTAGAGGAAGGAAATGAGCAGTTCTTC

d_call: TRBD1
clone_size: once
j_call: TRBJ1-5
cdr3_length: 13
v_call: TRBV29-1
cdr3_aa: CSVGTGGNQPQHF
cdr3_nt: TGCAGCGTGGGGACAGGGGGCAATCAGCCCCAGCATTTT

d_call: NA
clone_size: once
j_call: TRBJ2-2
cdr3_length: 17
v_call: TRBV7-9
cdr3_aa: CASSYAPTGTDTGELFF
cdr3_nt: TGTGCCAGCAGCTACGCTCCGACAGGGACTGACACCGGGGAGCTGTTTTTT

d_call: TRBD1
clone_size: NA
j_call: TRBJ1-3
cdr3_length: 15
v_call: TRBV6-6
cdr3_aa: CASSPQGVLGNTIYF
cdr3_nt: TGTGCCAGCAGCCCACAGGGGGTATTAGGAAACACCATATATTTT

d_call: NA
clone_size: NA
j_call: TRBJ2-2
cdr3_length: 14
v_call: TRBV5-1
cdr3_aa: CASLDGANTGELFF
cdr3_nt: TGCGCCAGCCTCGACGGGGCGAACACCGGGGAGCTGTTTTTT

d_call: TRBD1
clone_size: NA
j_call: TRBJ1-1
cdr3_length: 14
v_call: TRBV6-1
cdr3_aa: CAISQGGFGTEAFF
cdr3_nt: TGTGCCATCTCCCAGGGGGGGTTTGGCACTGAAGCTTTCTTT

d_call: TRBD1
clone_size: NA
j_call: TRBJ1-2
cdr3_length: 14
v_call: TRBV9
cdr3_aa: CASSLRPRGDGYTF
cdr3_nt: TGTGCCAGCAGCCTCCGCCCCAGGGGGGATGGCTACACCTTC

d_call: TRBD2
clone_size: NA
j_call: TRBJ2-1
cdr3_length: 14
v_call: TRBV5-1
cdr3_aa: CASSPGLAGSEQFF
cdr3_nt: TGCGCCAGCAGCCCGGGACTAGCGGGAAGTGAGCAGTTCTTC

d_call: TRBD2
clone_size: NA
j_call: TRBJ2-5
cdr3_length: 14
v_call: TRBV6-1
cdr3_aa: CASSPGGGQETQYF
cdr3_nt: TGTGCCAGCAGTCCGGGGGGGGGACAAGAGACCCAGTACTTC

d_call: TRBD2
clone_size: NA
j_call: TRBJ2-7
cdr3_length: 16
v_call: TRBV14
cdr3_aa: CASSRHVGGRADEQYF
cdr3_nt: TGTGCCAGCAGCCGGCATGTGGGCGGGAGAGCGGACGAGCAGTACTTC

d_call: NA
clone_size: NA
j_call: TRBJ2-1
cdr3_length: 17
v_call: TRBV4-2
cdr3_aa: CASSQRITGGSYNEQFF
cdr3_nt: TGTGCCAGCAGCCAACGCATTACAGGTGGATCCTACAATGAGCAGTTCTTC

d_call: TRBD2
clone_size: NA
j_call: TRBJ2-1
cdr3_length: 19
v_call: TRBV7-3
cdr3_aa: CASSLRPSGRPKRDNEQFF
cdr3_nt: TGTGCCAGCAGCTTAAGGCCTAGCGGGAGGCCAAAAAGGGACAATGAGCAGTTCTTC

d_call: NA
clone_size: NA
j_call: TRBJ2-1
cdr3_length: 16
v_call: TRBV5-1
cdr3_aa: CASSLGGPSSYNEQFF
cdr3_nt: TGCGCCAGCAGTTTGGGGGGGCCGAGCTCCTACAATGAGCAGTTCTTC

d_call: NA
clone_size: NA
j_call: TRBJ2-6
cdr3_length: 15
v_call: TRBV28
cdr3_aa: CASSRRGMGANVLTF
cdr3_nt: TGTGCCAGCAGTCGTAGGGGGATGGGGGCCAACGTCCTGACTTTC

d_call: TRBD2
clone_size: NA
j_call: TRBJ2-1
cdr3_length: 16
v_call: TRBV9
cdr3_aa: CASSPLGGRPPWEQFF
cdr3_nt: TGTGCCAGCAGCCCCCTGGGAGGGAGACCCCCATGGGAGCAGTTCTTC

d_call: NA
clone_size: few
j_call: TRBJ1-4
cdr3_length: 13
v_call: TRBV6-5
cdr3_aa: CASSIRRDEKLFF
cdr3_nt: TGTGCCAGCAGTATCCGTCGGGATGAAAAACTGTTTTTT

d_call: NA
clone_size: NA
j_call: TRBJ2-1
cdr3_length: 17
v_call: TRBV25-1
cdr3_aa: CASRDRRGGSSYNEQFF
cdr3_nt: TGTGCCAGCCGGGATAGGCGGGGCGGGTCCTCCTACAATGAGCAGTTCTTC

d_call: NA
clone_size: few
j_call: TRBJ2-7
cdr3_length: 13
v_call: TRBV18
cdr3_aa: CASSPGGSYEQYF
cdr3_nt: TGTGCCAGCTCACCCGGCGGCTCCTACGAGCAGTACTTC

d_call: TRBD2
clone_size: NA
j_call: TRBJ2-3
cdr3_length: 17
v_call: TRBV25-1
cdr3_aa: CASSEDQRDGGTDTQYF
cdr3_nt: TGTGCCAGCAGTGAAGATCAGCGGGATGGTGGCACAGATACGCAGTATTTT

d_call: TRBD2
clone_size: NA
j_call: TRBJ2-3
cdr3_length: 13
v_call: TRBV2
cdr3_aa: CASSVREKDTQYF
cdr3_nt: TGTGCCAGCAGTGTGCGGGAGAAAGATACGCAGTATTTT

d_call: TRBD1
clone_size: NA
j_call: TRBJ2-3
cdr3_length: 15
v_call: TRBV5-1
cdr3_aa: CASSLGTGGTDTQYF
cdr3_nt: TGCGCCAGCAGCCTAGGGACAGGGGGTACAGATACGCAGTATTTT

d_call: TRBD1
clone_size: NA
j_call: TRBJ2-5
cdr3_length: 15
v_call: TRBV5-5
cdr3_aa: CASSLGPGQEETQYF
cdr3_nt: TGTGCCAGCAGCCTGGGACCGGGACAGGAAGAGACCCAGTACTTC

d_call: NA
clone_size: NA
j_call: TRBJ2-5
cdr3_length: 15
v_call: TRBV11-3
cdr3_aa: CASSLGQNYQETQYF
cdr3_nt: TGTGCCAGCAGCTTAGGGCAGAACTATCAAGAGACCCAGTACTTC

d_call: NA
clone_size: few
j_call: TRBJ2-7
cdr3_length: 13
v_call: TRBV27
cdr3_aa: CASSLIPLYEQYF
cdr3_nt: TGTGCCAGCAGTCTCATCCCCCTCTACGAGCAGTACTTC

d_call: NA
clone_size: NA
j_call: TRBJ2-1
cdr3_length: 16
v_call: TRBV4-1
cdr3_aa: CASSQVDLISYNEQFF
cdr3_nt: TGCGCCAGCAGCCAGGTAGACTTAATATCCTACAATGAGCAGTTCTTC

d_call: NA
clone_size: NA
j_call: TRBJ2-7
cdr3_length: 11
v_call: TRBV5-1
cdr3_aa: CASSLYGEQYF
cdr3_nt: TGCGCCAGCAGCCTATACGGGGAGCAGTACTTC

d_call: TRBD2
clone_size: NA
j_call: TRBJ2-7
cdr3_length: 15
v_call: TRBV30
cdr3_aa: CAWSHSGGYSYEQYF
cdr3_nt: TGTGCCTGGAGTCATAGCGGGGGTTACTCCTACGAGCAGTACTTC

d_call: TRBD1
clone_size: NA
j_call: TRBJ2-1
cdr3_length: 20
v_call: TRBV5-5
cdr3_aa: CASSRTGTGGRSASYNEQFF
cdr3_nt: TGTGCCAGCAGCAGGACCGGGACAGGGGGTAGGTCTGCCTCCTACAATGAGCAGTTCTTC

d_call: NA
clone_size: NA
j_call: TRBJ2-3
cdr3_length: 14
v_call: TRBV2
cdr3_aa: CASSEVLGTDTQYF
cdr3_nt: TGTGCCAGCAGTGAAGTTCTGGGGACGGATACGCAGTATTTT

d_call: TRBD2
clone_size: NA
j_call: TRBJ2-5
cdr3_length: 16
v_call: TRBV9
cdr3_aa: CASSVAPSGGGKTQYF
cdr3_nt: TGTGCCAGCAGCGTAGCTCCCTCGGGGGGGGGAAAGACCCAGTACTTC

d_call: NA
clone_size: NA
j_call: TRBJ2-7
cdr3_length: 15
v_call: TRBV10-2
cdr3_aa: CASRSGSGVGYEQYF
cdr3_nt: TGCGCCAGCAGATCAGGATCAGGAGTAGGCTACGAGCAGTACTTC

d_call: NA
clone_size: NA
j_call: TRBJ2-1
cdr3_length: 14
v_call: TRBV5-6
cdr3_aa: CASSLAWGYNEQFF
cdr3_nt: TGTGCCAGCAGCTTGGCTTGGGGTTACAATGAGCAGTTCTTC

d_call: TRBD1
clone_size: NA
j_call: TRBJ1-6
cdr3_length: 16
v_call: TRBV18
cdr3_aa: CASSLNPGTGEPPLHF
cdr3_nt: TGTGCCAGCTCACTCAATCCGGGGACAGGGGAGCCACCCCTCCACTTT

d_call: NA
clone_size: NA
j_call: TRBJ2-7
cdr3_length: 12
v_call: TRBV23-1
cdr3_aa: CASSPYYYEQYF
cdr3_nt: TGCGCCAGCAGTCCATACTATTACGAGCAGTACTTC

d_call: TRBD1
clone_size: NA
j_call: TRBJ2-1
cdr3_length: 16
v_call: TRBV18
cdr3_aa: CASSVPGQAGYNEQFF
cdr3_nt: TGTGCCAGCTCAGTACCGGGACAGGCCGGGTACAATGAGCAGTTCTTC

d_call: NA
clone_size: NA
j_call: TRBJ2-1
cdr3_length: 11
v_call: TRBV20-1
cdr3_aa: CSARDLEEQFF
cdr3_nt: TGCAGTGCTAGAGACCTAGAGGAGCAGTTCTTC

d_call: NA
clone_size: NA
j_call: TRBJ2-3
cdr3_length: 16
v_call: TRBV28
cdr3_aa: CASSLPGGGRTDTQYF
cdr3_nt: TGTGCCAGCAGTTTACCAGGGGGAGGGCGCACAGATACGCAGTATTTT

d_call: NA
clone_size: NA
j_call: TRBJ2-6
cdr3_length: 16
v_call: TRBV5-1
cdr3_aa: CASSLGQNSGANVLTF
cdr3_nt: TGCGCCAGCAGCTTGGGGCAGAACTCTGGGGCCAACGTCCTGACTTTC

d_call: TRBD1
clone_size: NA
j_call: TRBJ2-3
cdr3_length: 14
v_call: TRBV29-1
cdr3_aa: CSVLRTGGPDTQYF
cdr3_nt: TGCAGCGTTTTACGGACAGGGGGCCCAGATACGCAGTATTTT

d_call: NA
clone_size: NA
j_call: TRBJ1-2
cdr3_length: 15
v_call: TRBV6-5
cdr3_aa: CASSYSWGANYGYTF
cdr3_nt: TGTGCCAGCAGTTACTCGTGGGGGGCTAACTATGGCTACACCTTC

d_call: TRBD2
clone_size: NA
j_call: TRBJ2-7
cdr3_length: 14
v_call: TRBV2
cdr3_aa: CASASGLASYEQYF
cdr3_nt: TGTGCCAGCGCCTCGGGACTAGCCTCCTACGAGCAGTACTTC

d_call: NA
clone_size: NA
j_call: TRBJ1-1
cdr3_length: 14
v_call: TRBV28
cdr3_aa: CASSLGALNTEAFF
cdr3_nt: TGTGCCAGCAGTTTAGGGGCCTTGAACACTGAAGCTTTCTTT